This T cell receptor (beta chain) was obtained from a study of molecular identifiers for immune sequencing clone quantification. Overall study: In replicates, RNA from approximately 20,000 or 98,000 naive CD8 cells was divided five ways and four parts were sequenced.

Via MiXCR, TCRdb re-called the PCR reads, giving one row per CDR3 protein. The data show about 640,000 distinct CDR3 sequences, 20% seen once. Per germline, CDR1 SGHNT and CDR2 YYREEE (reference sequence). The length of the CDR3 is 16 residues. Germline trimming cut 4 bases from V and 1 base from J; bases unmatched to any gene: 7. This clonotype has a handful of counts. The sequence derives from a human donor in good health. Some libraries in this study had Jurkat cell RNA spiked in. The chain joins TRBV5-4 to TRBJ1-3; 8 positions match TRBD1. The material sequenced was naive CD8+ T cells from blood, with Jurkat cell RNA spiked in. The subset was: FACS-sorted CD8+CD4-CCR7+CD45RA+ naive T cells. The CDR3 here is CASSGKTGESGNTIYF. The CDR3 bases are TGTGCCAGCAGCGGCAAGACAGGGGAATCTGGAAACACCATATATTTT.